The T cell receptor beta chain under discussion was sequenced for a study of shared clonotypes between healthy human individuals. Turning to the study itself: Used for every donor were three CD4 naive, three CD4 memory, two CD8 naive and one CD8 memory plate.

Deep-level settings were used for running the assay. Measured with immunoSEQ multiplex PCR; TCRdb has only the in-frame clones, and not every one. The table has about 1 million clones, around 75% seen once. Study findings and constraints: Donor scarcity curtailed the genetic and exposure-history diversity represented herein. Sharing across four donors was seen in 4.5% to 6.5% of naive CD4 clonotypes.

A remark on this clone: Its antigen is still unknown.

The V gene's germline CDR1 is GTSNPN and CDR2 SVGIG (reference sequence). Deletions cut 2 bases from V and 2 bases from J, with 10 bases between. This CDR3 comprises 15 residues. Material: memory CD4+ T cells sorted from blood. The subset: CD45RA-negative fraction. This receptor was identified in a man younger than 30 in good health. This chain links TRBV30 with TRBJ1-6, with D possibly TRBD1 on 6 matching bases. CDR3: CAWSTGRAYNSPLHF. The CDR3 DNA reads TGTGCCTGGAGTACAGGGAGGGCCTATAATTCACCCCTCCACTTT.